This T cell receptor beta chain was captured in a study of blood T cell repertoires in COVID-19. Whole-study context: Acute-phase and convalescent COVID-19 samples originated in the United States, Italy and Spain.

The study drew participants aged about 18 to 90 years from 20 to 30 US areas. Symptom resolution, clearance, or two negative PCRs marked donors in Cohort 3 as recovered. Clones were sequenced by immunoSEQ multiplex PCR, and TCRdb holds only the in-frame ones, with some missing. The table has around 270,000 clones, roughly 85% seen once. In germline, CDR1 is SGHDT, CDR2 YYEEEE. The CDR3 loop spans 15 amino acids. V shed 4 bases and J shed 4 bases, with 17 bases lying between them. This chain joins TRBV5-6 and TRBJ1-1; D uncertain. The clonotype comes from a woman aged 25-40 years who had recovered from COVID-19. The sample comprised PBMCs or T cells enriched from blood (not recorded which). The CDR3 spells CASSGSLATVTEAFF. CDR3 in DNA: TGTGCCAGCAGCGGATCCCTCGCAACAGTCACTGAAGCTTTCTTT.